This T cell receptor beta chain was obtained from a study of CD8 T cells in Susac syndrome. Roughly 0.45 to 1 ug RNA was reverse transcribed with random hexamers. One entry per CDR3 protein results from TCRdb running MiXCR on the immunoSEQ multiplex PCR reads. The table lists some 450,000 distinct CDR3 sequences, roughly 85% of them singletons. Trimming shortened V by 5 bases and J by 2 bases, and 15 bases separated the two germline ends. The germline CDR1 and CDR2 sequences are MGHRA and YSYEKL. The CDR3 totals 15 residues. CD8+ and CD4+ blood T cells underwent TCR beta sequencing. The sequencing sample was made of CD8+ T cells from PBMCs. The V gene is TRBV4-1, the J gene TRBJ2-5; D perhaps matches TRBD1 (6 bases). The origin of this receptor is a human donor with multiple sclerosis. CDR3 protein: CASSFGGYPQETQYF. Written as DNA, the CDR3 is TGCGCCAGCAGCTTTGGGGGCTATCCTCAAGAGACCCAGTACTTC.